One sample yielded the 31 T cell receptor beta chains listed below, sequenced in a study of blood T cell repertoires in COVID-19 (TCRdb year 2020). The protocol used for the library was the immunoSEQ multiplex PCR assay. Not all clones reach the TCRdb copy of this immuneACCESS table, which keeps in-frame sequences only. Checked studies attribute under half of the gap to unresolved V genes and leave the rest unexplained. The sample contains roughly 150,000 clones, approximately 90% of them found a single time. Around 5% of the sample goes to the ten largest clones. Sequences were obtained from peripheral blood. Receptor source: a human donor in a cohort sampled during active COVID-19.

CDR3 sequence (DNA): TGTGCCTGGAGACATACAGGGAACACTGAAGCTTTCTTT. It is translated as CAWRHTGNTEAFF. This sequence joins TRBV30 and TRBJ1-1; the D gene is possibly TRBD1 (5 bases). V gave up 3 bases and J gave up 1 base, with 9 bases separating them. This CDR3 region has 13 residues. Germline assignment: CDR1 GTSNPN and CDR2 SVGIG (reference sequence).

V gene TRBV7-2 combines with J gene TRBJ1-4; 8 bases line up with TRBD1. Germline CDR1 reads SGHTA; CDR2 reads FQGNSA. The CDR3 extends over 15 amino acids. The ends lost 5 bases at V and 4 bases at J; junction bases unmatched: 6. As DNA, the CDR3 is TGTGCCAGCAGCACTGACAGGGGAATTAATGAAAAACTGTTTTTT. Encoded protein: CASSTDRGINEKLFF. Based on the CDR3 plus reference TRBV7-2 and TRBJ1-4, the full variable domain is GAGVSQSPSNKVTEKGKDVELRCDPISGHTALYWYRQSLGQGLEFLIYFQGNSAPDKSGLPSDRFSAERTGGSVSTLTIQRTQQEDSAVYLCASSTDRGINEKLFFGSGTQLSVL.

The V gene is TRBV5-1, the J gene TRBJ2-3; 7 nucleotides line up with TRBD2. Germline-derived CDR1 and CDR2 are SGHRS and YFSETQ. With 2 bases clipped from V and 0 bases from J, the junction kept 6 bases outside the gene matches. The CDR3 has 16 amino acids. Here the CDR3 DNA reads TGCGCCAGCAGCTTATCCGGGGGGACTAGCACAGATACGCAGTATTTT. It specifies CASSLSGGTSTDTQYF.

This chain joins TRBV28 and TRBJ2-1; 13 bases are shared with TRBD2. Germline lookup yields CDR1 MDHEN and CDR2 SYDVKM. V trimming: 7 bases; J trimming: 9 bases; junction bases outside the gene matches: 6. CDR3 length: 14 amino acids. CDR3 DNA sequence: TGTGCCAGCATCCCCGGGACTAGCGGGATTGAGCAGTTCTTC. Protein product: CASIPGTSGIEQFF.

For the CDR3, the DNA is TGTGCCAGCAGACGACAGGGCTACGAGCAGTACTTC. It is translated as CASRRQGYEQYF. This chain links TRBV27 with TRBJ2-7; 7 bases are a match to TRBD1. V trimming: 6 bases; J trimming: 3 bases; junction bases outside the gene matches: 2. Germline CDR1 MNHEY, CDR2 SMNVEV (reference sequence). This CDR3 spans 12 amino acids.

The chain couples TRBV3-1 (or the pseudogene TRBV3-2) to TRBJ2-7, with D maybe TRBD2 (6 bases). The V and J ends lost 1 base and 0 bases respectively, with 13 bases between them. CDR1 is LGHDT and CDR2 is YNNKEL in the germline V gene (reference sequence). The CDR3 has 16 residues. The CDR3 DNA follows: TGTGCCAGCAGCCAAGCCGGGGGATACGGCTCCTACGAGCAGTACTTC. Protein: CASSQAGGYGSYEQYF.

The chain combines TRBV12-3 or TRBV12-4 with TRBJ1-2, with a tentative D call TRBD1 (6 bases). Trimming stripped 6 bases from V and 2 bases from J, with 10 bases between. CDR3 length equals 13 residues. The CDR3: CASSATGNYGYTF. CDR3 coding DNA: TGTGCCAGCAGCGCAACAGGGAACTATGGCTACACCTTC.

The chain is built from TRBV6-2 or TRBV6-3 and TRBJ2-3; the D gene is possibly TRBD1 (6 bases). The CDR3 spans 19 residues. CDR1 and CDR2 (germline): MNHEY, SVGEGT. With 2 bases removed from V and 3 bases from J, the gap between germline ends came to 24 bases. CDR3 residues: CASSYGGWAEVSGTDTQYF. The CDR3 region has the DNA TGTGCCAGCAGTTACGGGGGCTGGGCTGAGGTCTCCGGAACAGATACGCAGTATTTT.

The chain couples TRBV12-5 to TRBJ2-2; D might be TRBD2 (6 bases). Germline CDR1 and CDR2: LGHNT and FRNRAP. Trimming removed 6 bases at V and 13 bases at J, with 18 bases between. CDR3 length: 13 amino acids. This CDR3 reads CASGGTGEGALFF. CDR3 nucleotides: TGTGCTAGTGGGGGTACGGGAGAGGGAGCGCTGTTTTTT.

V gene TRBV10-3 combines with J gene TRBJ1-2, with TRBD1 matching over 7 bases. From germline, CDR1 is ENHRY and CDR2 SYGVKD. There are 13 residues in the CDR3. V was clipped by 7 bases and J by 5 bases; unmatched bases: 7. CDR3 nucleotide sequence: TGTGCCATCAAGGGGACAGAAAAGTATGGCTACACCTTC. Translated: CAIKGTEKYGYTF.

Only a few counts were recorded for this clone. The V and J genes are TRBV5-4 and TRBJ2-7; TRBD1 matches 7 bases. Per germline, CDR1 SGHNT and CDR2 YYREEE (reference sequence). The CDR3 spans 14 residues. V lost 0 bases and J lost 3; bases outside the gene matches: 3. The chain's CDR3 is CASSLGDRVYEQYF. The DNA for the CDR3 is TGTGCCAGCAGCTTGGGTGACAGGGTCTACGAGCAGTACTTC. Drawing the rest from reference TRBV5-4 and TRBJ2-7, the complete variable domain is ETGVTQSPTHLIKTRGQQVTLRCSSQSGHNTVSWYQQALGQGPQFIFQYYREEENGRGNFPPRFSGLQFPNYSSELNVNALELDDSALYLCASSLGDRVYEQYFGPGTRLTVT.

The rearrangement uses TRBV29-1 and TRBJ2-7; D is ambiguous. The germline V gene encodes CDR1 SQVTM and CDR2 ANQGSEA. The CDR3 covers 13 residues. Between the trimmed V and J ends, which lost 4 bases and 0 bases, there was a span of 10 bases. The CDR3 reads CSVVPGDSYEQYF. In DNA, the CDR3 is TGCAGCGTTGTTCCAGGTGACTCCTACGAGCAGTACTTC.

The chain couples TRBV29-1 to TRBJ1-5; D is perhaps TRBD1 (6 bases). The CDR3 extends over 13 amino acids. V was pared by 4 bases and J by 4 bases, with 11 bases between. Germline lookup yields CDR1 SQVTM and CDR2 ANQGSEA. CDR3 sequence reads: CSVAGQPNQPQHF. The CDR3 coding sequence is TGCAGCGTTGCCGGACAGCCAAATCAGCCCCAGCATTTT.

The chain employs TRBV3-1 (or the pseudogene TRBV3-2) and TRBJ2-3, with 9 nucleotides matching TRBD1. Germline CDR1 LGHDT, CDR2 YNNKEL (reference sequence). This CDR3 comprises 16 residues. The V and J ends lost 4 bases and 3 bases, in that order; junction bases with no gene match: 8. DNA of the CDR3: TGTGCCAGCAGCCGGAACAGACAGGGGGGGACAGATACGCAGTATTTT. Translation: CASSRNRQGGTDTQYF.

This clone was found once. This chain links TRBV14 with TRBJ2-7; 7 bases align to TRBD1. Germline-derived CDR1 and CDR2 are SGHDN and FVKESK. Trimming at V came to 3 bases and at J to 5 bases, leaving 31 bases not matched to a gene. The CDR3 has 22 residues. The CDR3 nucleotides read TGTGCCAGCAGCCATCGATTCACCGGGACAGTCATCCCCCGGGCAGGAATCCACGAGCAGTACTTC. Protein product: CASSHRFTGTVIPRAGIHEQYF.

The rearrangement joins TRBV27 to TRBJ1-1; maybe TRBD1 (5 bases). The CDR3 length is 16 residues. Germline CDR1 MNHEY, CDR2 SMNVEV (reference sequence). V lost 5 bases, J lost 6 bases, and 22 bases lay in between. CDR3 residues: CASSLISPGLRSEAFF. The CDR3 nucleotides are TGTGCCAGCAGTCTCATAAGTCCGGGACTACGCTCTGAAGCTTTCTTT.

The chain carries TRBV5-1 and TRBJ1-4; 8 nucleotides agree with TRBD1. With 0 bases clipped from V and 7 bases from J, the junction kept 5 bases outside the gene matches. Germline V lookup: CDR1 SGHRS, CDR2 YFSETQ. CDR3 size: 15 residues. CDR3 sequence: CASSLAGTGVEKLFF. The CDR3 bases are TGCGCCAGCAGCTTGGCAGGGACAGGTGTTGAAAAACTGTTTTTT.

The rearrangement links TRBV30 to TRBJ1-2, with D unclear. Germline V gene data show CDR1 as GTSNPN and CDR2 as SVGIG (reference sequence). The CDR3 totals 13 residues. V was pared by 1 base and J by 8 bases, with 14 bases between. The chain's CDR3 is CAWSERPGWGYTF. As DNA, the CDR3 is TGTGCCTGGAGTGAAAGACCAGGTTGGGGCTACACCTTC.

The chain links TRBV9 to TRBJ2-7, with D uncertain. The CDR3 sequence is 16 residues long. Between the trimmed V and J ends, which lost 2 bases and 4 bases, there was a span of 19 bases. Germline CDR1 and CDR2: SGDLS and YYNGEE. CDR3 sequence: CASSVAANPRLYEQYF. Written as DNA, the CDR3 is TGTGCCAGCAGCGTCGCCGCTAATCCCCGGTTATACGAGCAGTACTTC.

The chain carries TRBV5-1 and TRBJ2-7; 14 nucleotides match TRBD2. CDR1 and CDR2 from the germline V gene are SGHRS and YFSETQ. J gave up 0 bases and V 2 bases, and 10 bases lay outside the gene matches. CDR3 length: 19 residues. The CDR3 reads CASSFQGTSGGSHSYEQYF. Here the CDR3 DNA reads TGCGCCAGCAGCTTCCAGGGGACTAGCGGGGGTTCCCACTCCTACGAGCAGTACTTC. Supplemented by reference TRBV5-1 and TRBJ2-7, the full variable domain reads KAGVTQTPRYLIKTRGQQVTLSCSPISGHRSVSWYQQTPGQGLQFLFEYFSETQRNKGNFPGRFSGRQFSNSRSEMNVSTLELGDSALYLCASSFQGTSGGSHSYEQYFGPGTRLTVT.

This chain connects TRBV19 to TRBJ2-2; D may be TRBD1 (5 bases). Germline loops: CDR1 LNHDA, CDR2 SQIVND (reference sequence). The CDR3 consists of 13 residues. The V and J ends lost 6 bases and 5 bases respectively, with 10 bases between them. The chain's CDR3 is CASRGRGTGELFF. The CDR3 DNA is TGTGCCAGTAGGGGGCGAGGTACCGGGGAGCTGTTTTTT.

This clone was seen only once. The V and J genes are TRBV11-1 and TRBJ2-2, with TRBD2 as a possible D gene (5 bases). This CDR3 spans 13 amino acids. Trimming pared 9 bases from V and 3 bases from J, leaving 11 bases between. Germline V gives CDR1 SGHAT, CDR2 FQDESV (reference sequence). CDR3 nucleotide sequence: TGTGCCAGTGGCGGGTGGGACACCGGGGAGCTGTTTTTT. Amino acid sequence: CASGGWDTGELFF.

The gene calls are TRBV7-9 and TRBJ1-2; possible D gene TRBD1, 6 bases. Germline V gene sequence: CDR1 SEHNR, CDR2 FQNEAQ (reference sequence). The V end was cut by 3 bases, the J end by 8 bases, with 10 bases between. The CDR3 spans 12 residues. The CDR3 DNA sequence: TGTGCCAGCAGCTTTTCACAGGGCGGCTACACCTTC. Protein: CASSFSQGGYTF.

The chain recombines TRBV28 with TRBJ2-7; D ambiguous. This CDR3 region has 10 residues. The ends were cut back, 5 bases at V and 3 bases at J, with 2 bases in the middle. Germline-derived CDR1 and CDR2 are MDHEN and SYDVKM. Written as DNA, the CDR3 is TGTGCCAGCAGTCACTACGAGCAGTACTTC. Amino acid sequence: CASSHYEQYF.

The J gene is TRBJ1-4, the V gene TRBV2; D remains ambiguous. The germline gives CDR1 SNHLY, CDR2 FYNNEI. The CDR3 has 11 residues. Trimming pared 6 bases from V and 8 bases from J, leaving 7 bases between. The chain's CDR3 is CASRTEEKLFF. Written as DNA, the CDR3 is TGTGCCAGCAGGACGGAGGAAAAACTGTTTTTT.

The chain carries TRBV12-3 or TRBV12-4 and TRBJ2-5; the D gene is possibly TRBD1 (5 bases). V lost 1 base and J 4 bases, leaving 7 bases between the germline ends. The CDR3 extends over 13 amino acids. The CDR3 region is CASSLEGPETQYF. Written as DNA, the CDR3 is TGTGCCAGCAGTTTAGAGGGGCCAGAGACCCAGTACTTC.

The V and J genes are TRBV6-2 or TRBV6-3 and TRBJ2-1; 10 bases match TRBD2. The CDR3 loop spans 18 amino acids. Germline V gives CDR1 MNHEY, CDR2 SVGEGT. V trimming: 0 bases; J trimming: 6 bases; junction bases outside the gene matches: 11. The CDR3 DNA is TGTGCCAGCAGTTACTCCCTCCTAGCGGGAGTGGTTGGCAATGAGCAGTTCTTC. This codes for CASSYSLLAGVVGNEQFF.

This chain connects TRBV9 to TRBJ2-2; D might be TRBD2 (5 bases). With 0 bases removed from V and 2 bases from J, the gap between germline ends came to 8 bases. Per the germline V gene, CDR1 is SGDLS and CDR2 is YYNGEE. This CDR3 has 15 residues. CDR3 protein: CASSVARGNTGELFF. The CDR3 DNA follows: TGTGCCAGCAGCGTAGCTCGGGGAAACACCGGGGAGCTGTTTTTT.

This clone was seen only a few times. V is TRBV18 and J is TRBJ2-7; 8 nucleotides line up with TRBD2. Germline V lookup: CDR1 KGHSH, CDR2 LQKENI. The CDR3 contains 15 residues. Trimming at V came to 2 bases and at J to 3 bases, leaving 6 bases not matched to a gene. The CDR3 DNA sequence: TGTGCCAGCTCACCAACGGGGGGGGGAGACTACGAGCAGTACTTC. It is translated as CASSPTGGGDYEQYF.

The rearrangement uses TRBV6-2 or TRBV6-3 and TRBJ1-5, with TRBD1 matching 7 bases. The J segment lost 5 bases and the V segment lost 5 bases, leaving 6 bases of the junction unmatched. CDR3 size: 14 residues. Germline CDR1 MNHEY, CDR2 SVGEGT. This chain's CDR3 is CASSPGQHHQPQHF. CDR3 nucleotides: TGTGCCAGCAGTCCGGGACAGCACCATCAGCCCCAGCATTTT.

The V and J genes are TRBV28 and TRBJ1-2, with 10 positions matching TRBD1. Germline CDR1 and CDR2: MDHEN and SYDVKM. J gave up 8 bases and V 10 bases, and 7 bases lay outside the gene matches. The CDR3 has 12 amino acids. The CDR3 here is CATPGTGVGYTF. The CDR3 region has the DNA TGTGCCACCCCGGGGACAGGGGTAGGCTACACCTTC.